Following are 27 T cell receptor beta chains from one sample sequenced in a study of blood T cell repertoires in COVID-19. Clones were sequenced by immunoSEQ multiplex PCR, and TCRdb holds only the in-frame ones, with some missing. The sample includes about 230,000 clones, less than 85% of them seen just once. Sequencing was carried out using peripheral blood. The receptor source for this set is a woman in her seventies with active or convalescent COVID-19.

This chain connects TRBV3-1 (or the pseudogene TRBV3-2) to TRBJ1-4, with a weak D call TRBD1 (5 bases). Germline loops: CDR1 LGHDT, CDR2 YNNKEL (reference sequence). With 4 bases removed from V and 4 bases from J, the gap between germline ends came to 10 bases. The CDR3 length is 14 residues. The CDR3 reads CASSLWGVNEKLFF. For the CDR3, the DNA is TGTGCCAGCAGCCTGTGGGGGGTTAATGAAAAACTGTTTTTT.

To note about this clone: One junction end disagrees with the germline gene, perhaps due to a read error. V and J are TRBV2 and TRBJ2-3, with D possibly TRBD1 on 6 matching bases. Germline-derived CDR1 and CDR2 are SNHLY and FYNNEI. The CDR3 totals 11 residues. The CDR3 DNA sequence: TGTGCCAGCAGTACACAGGGTCCAGGAACTTTT. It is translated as CASSTQGPGTF.

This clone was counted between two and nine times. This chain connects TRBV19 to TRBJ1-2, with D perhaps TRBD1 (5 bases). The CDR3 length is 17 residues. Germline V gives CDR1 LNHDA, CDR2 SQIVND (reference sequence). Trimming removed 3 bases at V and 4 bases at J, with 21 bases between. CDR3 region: CASSISIGDSILYGYTF. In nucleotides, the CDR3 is TGTGCCAGTAGTATCTCGATTGGAGACAGCATCCTCTATGGCTACACCTTC.

This CDR3 is CASSPSRSSGYTF. DNA of the CDR3: TGTGCCAGCTCACCTAGCAGATCAAGTGGCTACACCTTC. V is TRBV18 and J is TRBJ1-2; D remains ambiguous. Germline assignment: CDR1 KGHSH and CDR2 LQKENI. The CDR3 is 13 residues long. With 3 bases removed from V and 7 bases from J, the gap between germline ends came to 12 bases.

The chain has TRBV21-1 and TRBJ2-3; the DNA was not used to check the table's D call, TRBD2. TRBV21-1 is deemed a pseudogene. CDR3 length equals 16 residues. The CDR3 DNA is TGTGCCAGCACTCAAGTTGGCGGCTCCATCACAGATACGCAGTATTTT. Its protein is CASTQVGGSITDTQYF.

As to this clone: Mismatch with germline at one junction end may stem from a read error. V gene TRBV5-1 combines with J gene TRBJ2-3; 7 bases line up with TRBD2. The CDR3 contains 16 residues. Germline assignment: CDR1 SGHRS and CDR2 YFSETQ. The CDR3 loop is CASSLVGTISTDAQYF. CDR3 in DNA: TGCGCCAGCAGCTTGGTGGGGACTATCTCCACAGATGCGCAGTATTTT.

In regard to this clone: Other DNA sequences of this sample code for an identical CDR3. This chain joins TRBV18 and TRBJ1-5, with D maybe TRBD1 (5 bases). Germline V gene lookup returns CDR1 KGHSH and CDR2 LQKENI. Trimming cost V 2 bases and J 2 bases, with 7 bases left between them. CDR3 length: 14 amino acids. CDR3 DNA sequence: TGTGCCAGCTCACCAGGGGGGGGCAATCAGCCCCAGCATTTT. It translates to CASSPGGGNQPQHF.

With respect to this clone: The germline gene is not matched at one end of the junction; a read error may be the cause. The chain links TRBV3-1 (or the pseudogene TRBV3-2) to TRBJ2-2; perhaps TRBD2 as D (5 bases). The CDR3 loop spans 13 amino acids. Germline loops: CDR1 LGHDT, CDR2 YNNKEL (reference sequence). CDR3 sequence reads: CASSQVGTGKLFF. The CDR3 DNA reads TGTGCCAGCAGCCAAGTGGGTACCGGGAAGCTGTTTTTT.

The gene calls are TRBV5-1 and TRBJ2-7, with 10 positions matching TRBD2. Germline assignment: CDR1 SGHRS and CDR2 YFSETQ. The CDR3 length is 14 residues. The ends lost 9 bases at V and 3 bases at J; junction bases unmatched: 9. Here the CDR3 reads CATAPTSGDYEQYF. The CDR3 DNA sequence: TGCGCCACTGCCCCCACTAGCGGGGACTACGAGCAGTACTTC.

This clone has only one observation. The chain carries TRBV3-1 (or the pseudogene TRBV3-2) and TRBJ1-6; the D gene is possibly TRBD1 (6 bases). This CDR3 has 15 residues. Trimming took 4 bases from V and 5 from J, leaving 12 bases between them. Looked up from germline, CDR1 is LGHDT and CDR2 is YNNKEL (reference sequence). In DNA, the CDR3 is TGTGCCAGCAGCCGGCGGACAGCCAATAATTCACCCCTCCACTTT. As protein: CASSRRTANNSPLHF.

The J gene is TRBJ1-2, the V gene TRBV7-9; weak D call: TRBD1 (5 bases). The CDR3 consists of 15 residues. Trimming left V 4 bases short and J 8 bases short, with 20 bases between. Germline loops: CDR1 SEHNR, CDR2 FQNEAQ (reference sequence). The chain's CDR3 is CASSWEGRSLGGYTF. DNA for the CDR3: TGTGCCAGCAGCTGGGAGGGGCGGAGTCTAGGCGGCTACACCTTC.

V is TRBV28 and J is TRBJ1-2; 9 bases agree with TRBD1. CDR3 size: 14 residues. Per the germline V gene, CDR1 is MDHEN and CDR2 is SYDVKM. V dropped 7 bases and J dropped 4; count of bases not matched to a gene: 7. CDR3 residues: CASTEQGAIYGYTF. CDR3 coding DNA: TGTGCCAGCACCGAACAGGGGGCAATCTATGGCTACACCTTC.

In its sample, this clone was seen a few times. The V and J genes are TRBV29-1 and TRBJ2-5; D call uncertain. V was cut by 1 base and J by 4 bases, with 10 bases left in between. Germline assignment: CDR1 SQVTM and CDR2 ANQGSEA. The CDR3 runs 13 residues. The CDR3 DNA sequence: TGCAGCGTTGAAGCCAGGATCCGAGAGACCCAGTACTTC. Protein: CSVEARIRETQYF.

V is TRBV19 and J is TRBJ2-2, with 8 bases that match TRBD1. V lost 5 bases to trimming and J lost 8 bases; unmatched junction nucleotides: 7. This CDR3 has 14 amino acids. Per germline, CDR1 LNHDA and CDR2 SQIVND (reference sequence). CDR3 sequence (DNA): TGTGCCAGTAGTTTGACAGGGGTTCTGGGGGAGCTGTTTTTT. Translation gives CASSLTGVLGELFF. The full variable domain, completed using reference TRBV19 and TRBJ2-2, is DGGITQSPKYLFRKEGQNVTLSCEQNLNHDAMYWYRQDPGQGLRLIYYSQIVNDFQKGDIAEGYSVSREKKESFPLTVTSAQKNPTAFYLCASSLTGVLGELFFGEGSRLTVL.

This CDR3 is CASSPTGPSYEQYF. The CDR3 region has the DNA TGTGCCAGCTCACCAACAGGCCCGTCCTACGAGCAGTACTTC. The gene calls are TRBV18 and TRBJ2-7, with D possibly matching TRBD1 (5 bases). Germline lookup yields CDR1 KGHSH and CDR2 LQKENI. The length of the CDR3 is 14 residues. Trimming took 2 bases from V and 1 from J, leaving 9 bases between them.

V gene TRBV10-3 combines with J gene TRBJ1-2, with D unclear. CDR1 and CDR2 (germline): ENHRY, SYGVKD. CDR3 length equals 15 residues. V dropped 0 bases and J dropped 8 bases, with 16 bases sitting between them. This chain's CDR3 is CAISESVEARGGYTF. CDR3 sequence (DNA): TGTGCCATCAGTGAGTCCGTGGAGGCTCGCGGGGGCTACACCTTC.

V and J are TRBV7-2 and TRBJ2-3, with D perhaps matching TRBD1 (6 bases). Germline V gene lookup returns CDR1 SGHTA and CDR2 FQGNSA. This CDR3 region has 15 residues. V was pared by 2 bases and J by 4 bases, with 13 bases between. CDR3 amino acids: CASSLRGRGADTQYF. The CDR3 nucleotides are TGTGCCAGCAGCTTACGCGGCAGGGGCGCAGATACGCAGTATTTT.

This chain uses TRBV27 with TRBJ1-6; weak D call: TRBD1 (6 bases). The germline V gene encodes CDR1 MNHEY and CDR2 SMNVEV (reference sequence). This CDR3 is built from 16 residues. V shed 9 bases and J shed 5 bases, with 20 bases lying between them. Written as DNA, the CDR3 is TGTGCCAGTCGGTCCCGTGGTCCAGGGGATAATTCACCCCTCCACTTT. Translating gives CASRSRGPGDNSPLHF.

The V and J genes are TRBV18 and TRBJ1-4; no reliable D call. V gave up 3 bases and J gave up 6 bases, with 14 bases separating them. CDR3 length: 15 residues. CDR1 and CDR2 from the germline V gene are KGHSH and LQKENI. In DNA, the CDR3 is TGTGCCAGCTCACCCGGACTCCGGAGGGATGAAAAACTGTTTTTT. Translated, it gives CASSPGLRRDEKLFF.

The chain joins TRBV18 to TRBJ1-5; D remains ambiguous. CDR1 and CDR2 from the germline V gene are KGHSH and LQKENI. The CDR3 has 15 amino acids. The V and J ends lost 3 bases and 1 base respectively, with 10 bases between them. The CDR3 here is CASSPPASSNQPQHF. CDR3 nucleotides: TGTGCCAGCTCACCCCCCGCGTCGAGCAATCAGCCCCAGCATTTT.

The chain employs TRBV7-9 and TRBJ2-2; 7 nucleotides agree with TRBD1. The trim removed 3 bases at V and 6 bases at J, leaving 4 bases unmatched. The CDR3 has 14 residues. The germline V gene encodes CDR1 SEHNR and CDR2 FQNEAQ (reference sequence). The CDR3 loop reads CASSFTGVAGELFF. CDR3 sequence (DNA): TGTGCCAGCAGCTTCACAGGGGTAGCCGGGGAGCTGTTTTTT.

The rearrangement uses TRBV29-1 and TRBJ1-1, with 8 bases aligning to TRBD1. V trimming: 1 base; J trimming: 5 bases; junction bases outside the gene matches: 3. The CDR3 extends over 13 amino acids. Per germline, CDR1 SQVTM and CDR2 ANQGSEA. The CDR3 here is CSVEGQGRTEAFF. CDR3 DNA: TGCAGCGTTGAAGGACAGGGGAGAACTGAAGCTTTCTTT.

CDR3 in DNA: TGTGCCAGCAGTAAGGAAGCGGGCTACAATGAGCAGTTCTTC. This gives the protein CASSKEAGYNEQFF. The rearrangement uses TRBV6-4 and TRBJ2-1, with a possible D match to TRBD2 (6 bases). V dropped 5 bases and J dropped 3 bases, with 11 bases sitting between them. Germline loops: CDR1 MRHNA, CDR2 SNTAGT. This CDR3 comprises 14 residues.

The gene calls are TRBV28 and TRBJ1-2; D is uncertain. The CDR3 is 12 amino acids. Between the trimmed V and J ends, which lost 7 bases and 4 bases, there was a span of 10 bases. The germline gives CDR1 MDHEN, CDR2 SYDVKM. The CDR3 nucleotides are TGTGCCAGCACTGACGGACTCTATGGCTACACCTTC. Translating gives CASTDGLYGYTF.

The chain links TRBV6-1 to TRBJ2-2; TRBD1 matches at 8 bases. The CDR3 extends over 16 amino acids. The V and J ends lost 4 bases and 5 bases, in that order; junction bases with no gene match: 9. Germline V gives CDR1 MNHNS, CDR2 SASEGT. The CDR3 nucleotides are TGTGCCAGCAGTGGGCAGGGGGCAATAGGGACCGGGGAGCTGTTTTTT. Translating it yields CASSGQGAIGTGELFF.

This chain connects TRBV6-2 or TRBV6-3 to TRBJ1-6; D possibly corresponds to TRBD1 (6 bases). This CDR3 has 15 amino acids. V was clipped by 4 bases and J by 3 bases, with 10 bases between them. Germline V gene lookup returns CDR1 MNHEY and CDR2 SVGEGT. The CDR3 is CASSSGAIYNSPLHF. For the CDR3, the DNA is TGTGCCAGCAGTTCAGGGGCCATCTATAATTCACCCCTCCACTTT.

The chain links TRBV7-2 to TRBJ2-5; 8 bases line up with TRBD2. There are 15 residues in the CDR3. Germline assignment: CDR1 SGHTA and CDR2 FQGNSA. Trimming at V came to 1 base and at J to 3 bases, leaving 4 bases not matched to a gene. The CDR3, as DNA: TGTGCCAGCAGCTTAGGAGCGGGAGTGGAAGAGACCCAGTACTTC. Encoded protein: CASSLGAGVEETQYF. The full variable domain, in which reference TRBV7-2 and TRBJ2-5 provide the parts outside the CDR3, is GAGVSQSPSNKVTEKGKDVELRCDPISGHTALYWYRQSLGQGLEFLIYFQGNSAPDKSGLPSDRFSAERTGGSVSTLTIQRTQQEDSAVYLCASSLGAGVEETQYFGPGTRLLVL.